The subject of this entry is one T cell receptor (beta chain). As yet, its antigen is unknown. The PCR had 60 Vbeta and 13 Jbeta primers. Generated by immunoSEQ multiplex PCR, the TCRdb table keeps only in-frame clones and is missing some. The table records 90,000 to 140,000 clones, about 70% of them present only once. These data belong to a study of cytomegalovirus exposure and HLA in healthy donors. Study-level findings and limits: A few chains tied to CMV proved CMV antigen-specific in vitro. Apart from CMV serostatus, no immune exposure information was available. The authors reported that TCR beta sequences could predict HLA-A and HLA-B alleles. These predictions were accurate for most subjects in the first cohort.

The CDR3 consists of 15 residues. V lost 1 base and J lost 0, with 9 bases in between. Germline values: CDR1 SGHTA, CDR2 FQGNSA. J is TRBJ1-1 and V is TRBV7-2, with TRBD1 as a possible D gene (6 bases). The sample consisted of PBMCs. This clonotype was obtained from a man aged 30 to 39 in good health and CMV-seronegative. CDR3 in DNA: TGTGCCAGCAGCTTAGACAGGGCGCTGAACACTGAAGCTTTCTTT. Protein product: CASSLDRALNTEAFF.